The clone carrying this T cell receptor (beta chain) has only a few counts. Its antigen is currently unknown. Blood genomic DNA input for TRB amplification was about 250-550 ng. The data belong to a study of T and B cells in COVID-19 patients. Across the study: COVID-19 patients gave peripheral blood either during active infection or after recovery. Most recovered patients had mild to moderate COVID-19 treated as outpatients.

TRB rearrangements were amplified by multiplex PCR with BIOMED2 TRB-A/B primers. TCRdb reprocessed the multiplex PCR reads via MiXCR and lists one record per CDR3 protein. The sample holds roughly 7,800 distinct CDR3 sequences, 26% seen once. General study points: Of 2,000 to 2,500 TCR clusters found only in the recovered cohort, 31 had low generation probability.

The CDR3 spans 13 residues. V was shortened by 4 bases and J by 1 base, with 7 bases between the two germline ends. Germline CDR1 reads SGHNT; CDR2 reads YYREEE (reference sequence). Material: blood. The source is a human donor with active COVID-19. The chain carries TRBV5-4 and TRBJ2-3; no firm D call. DNA of the CDR3: TGTGCCAGCAGCCGAGACCGCACAGATACGCAGTATTTT. Encoded protein: CASSRDRTDTQYF.